This T cell receptor beta chain emerged from a study of CXCR3-negative and CXCR3-positive naive CD8 T cells. As for the study in general: The dataset comprises about 135 million TRB reads in total, with about 1.5 +/- 0.3 million reads per library. Notes on the study in general: Naive cells that were CXCR3-positive had more hydrophobic TRB CDR3s (compared with CXCR3-negative naive cells). Both naive subsets, CXCR3-negative and CXCR3-positive, displayed similar TRBV-TRBJ usage, unlike memory cells.

CD8+ T cell subsets were each sorted in triplicate, 250,000 to 300,000 cells apiece. CD45RO-CCR7+CD27+CD95- expression identified naive CD8+ T cells. Regarding this clonotype: Its antigen is not identified.

UMI labels and 5' RACE were used to prepare the TRB cDNA libraries. TCRdb reanalyzed the 5' RACE reads, giving one entry per CDR3 protein sequence and no DNA. This listing includes roughly 110,000 distinct CDR3 sequences. This CDR3 is built from 14 residues. Germline CDR1 and CDR2: SEHNR and FQNEAQ (reference sequence). Source material: naive CXCR3+ CD8+ T cells from blood. Subset noted: CD45RO-CCR7+CD27+CD95- naive CD8+ T cells expressing CXCR3 (TNR3+). The receptor was isolated from a human donor in good health. Some clones in this sample may be carry-over from other donors' samples. The chain links TRBV7-9 to TRBJ1-1. CDR3 residues: CASSLKGFNTEAFF. Full variable domain (remainder filled in from reference TRBV7-9 and TRBJ1-1): DTGVSQNPRHKITKRGQNVTFRCDPISEHNRLYWYRQTLGQGPEFLTYFQNEAQLEKSRLLSDRFSAERPKGSFSTLEIQRTEQGDSAMYLCASSLKGFNTEAFFGQGTRLTVV.